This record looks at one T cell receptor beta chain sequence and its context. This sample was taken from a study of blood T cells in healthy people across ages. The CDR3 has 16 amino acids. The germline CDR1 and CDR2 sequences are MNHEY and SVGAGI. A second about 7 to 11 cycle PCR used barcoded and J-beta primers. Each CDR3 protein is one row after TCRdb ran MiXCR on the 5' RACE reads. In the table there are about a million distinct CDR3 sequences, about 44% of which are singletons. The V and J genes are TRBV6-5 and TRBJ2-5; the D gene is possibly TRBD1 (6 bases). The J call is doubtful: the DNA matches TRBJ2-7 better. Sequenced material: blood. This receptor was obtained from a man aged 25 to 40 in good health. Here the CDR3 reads CASSYSRGTRSSEQYF. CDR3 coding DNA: TGTGCCAGCAGTTACTCAAGGGGGACCCGATCCAGCGAGCAGTACTTC.